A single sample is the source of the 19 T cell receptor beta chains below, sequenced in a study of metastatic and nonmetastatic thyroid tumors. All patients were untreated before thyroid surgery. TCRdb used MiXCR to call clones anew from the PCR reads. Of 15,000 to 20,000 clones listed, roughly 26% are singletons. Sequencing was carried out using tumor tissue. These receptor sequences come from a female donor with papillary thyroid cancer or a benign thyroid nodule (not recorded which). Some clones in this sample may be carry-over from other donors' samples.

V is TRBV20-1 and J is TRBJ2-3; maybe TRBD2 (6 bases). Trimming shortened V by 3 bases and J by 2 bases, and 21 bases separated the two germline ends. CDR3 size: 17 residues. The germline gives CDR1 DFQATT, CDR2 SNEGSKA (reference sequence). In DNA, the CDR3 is TGCAGTGCTAGCGAGGTTGAGATGGGAGGATTCACAGATACGCAGTATTTT. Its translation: CSASEVEMGGFTDTQYF.

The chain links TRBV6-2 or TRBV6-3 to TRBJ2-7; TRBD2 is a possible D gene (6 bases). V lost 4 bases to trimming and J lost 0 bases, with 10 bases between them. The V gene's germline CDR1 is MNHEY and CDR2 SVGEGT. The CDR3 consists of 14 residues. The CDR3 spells CASSWGTLSYEQYF. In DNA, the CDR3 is TGTGCCAGCAGTTGGGGGACTCTCTCCTACGAGCAGTACTTC.

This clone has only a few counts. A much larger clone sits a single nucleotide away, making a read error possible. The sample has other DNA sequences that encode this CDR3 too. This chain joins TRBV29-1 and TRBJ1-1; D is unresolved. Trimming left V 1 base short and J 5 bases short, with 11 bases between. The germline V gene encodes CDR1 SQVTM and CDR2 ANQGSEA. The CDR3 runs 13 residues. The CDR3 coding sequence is TGCAGCGTTGAAGTAGGTCAGGCGACTGAAGCTTTCTTT. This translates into CSVEVGQATEAFF. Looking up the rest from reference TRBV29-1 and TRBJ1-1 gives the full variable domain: SAVISQKPSRDICQRGTSLTIQCQVDSQVTMMFWYRQQPGQSLTLIATANQGSEATYESGFVIDKFPISRPNLTFSTLTVSNMSPEDSSIYLCSVEVGQATEAFFGQGTRLTVV.

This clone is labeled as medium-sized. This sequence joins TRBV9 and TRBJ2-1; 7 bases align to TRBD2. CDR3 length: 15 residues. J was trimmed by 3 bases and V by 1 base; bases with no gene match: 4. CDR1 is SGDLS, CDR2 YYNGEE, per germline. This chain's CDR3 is CASSVRGEGYNEQFF. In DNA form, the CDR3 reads TGTGCCAGCAGCGTAAGAGGGGAGGGCTACAATGAGCAGTTCTTC.

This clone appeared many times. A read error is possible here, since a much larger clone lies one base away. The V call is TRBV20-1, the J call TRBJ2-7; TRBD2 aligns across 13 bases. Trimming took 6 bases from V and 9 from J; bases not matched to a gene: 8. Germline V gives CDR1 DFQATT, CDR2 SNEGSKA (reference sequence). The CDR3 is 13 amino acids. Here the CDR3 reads CSALLAGGAVQYF. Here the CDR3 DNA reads TGCAGTGCGCTACTAGCGGGGGGGGCGGTGCAGTACTTC.

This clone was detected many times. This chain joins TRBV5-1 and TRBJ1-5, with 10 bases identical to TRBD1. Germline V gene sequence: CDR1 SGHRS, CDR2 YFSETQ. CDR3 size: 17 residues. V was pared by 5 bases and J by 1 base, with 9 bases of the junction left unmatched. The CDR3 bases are TGCGCCAGCAGTTCTAATTGGGACAGGGGAAGCAATCAGCCCCAGCATTTT. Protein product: CASSSNWDRGSNQPQHF.

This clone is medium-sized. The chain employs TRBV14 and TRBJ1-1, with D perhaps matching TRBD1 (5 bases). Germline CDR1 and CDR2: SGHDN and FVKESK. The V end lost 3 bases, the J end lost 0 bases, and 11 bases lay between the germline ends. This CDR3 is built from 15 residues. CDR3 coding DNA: TGTGCCAGCAGCCACAGGTGGGGCCTGAACACTGAAGCTTTCTTT. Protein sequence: CASSHRWGLNTEAFF.

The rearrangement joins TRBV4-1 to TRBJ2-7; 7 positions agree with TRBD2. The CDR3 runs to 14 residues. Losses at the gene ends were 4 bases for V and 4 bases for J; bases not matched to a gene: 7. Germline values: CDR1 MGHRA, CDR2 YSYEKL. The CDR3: CASSPGLQNYEQYF. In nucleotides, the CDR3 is TGCGCCAGCAGCCCGGGACTACAAAATTACGAGCAGTACTTC.

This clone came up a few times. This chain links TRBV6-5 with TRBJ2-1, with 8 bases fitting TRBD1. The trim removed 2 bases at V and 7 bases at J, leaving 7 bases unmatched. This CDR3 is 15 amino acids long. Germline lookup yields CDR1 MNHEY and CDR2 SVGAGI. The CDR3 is CASSYGQGGYNEQFF. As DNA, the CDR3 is TGTGCCAGCAGTTACGGACAGGGTGGGTATAATGAGCAGTTCTTC.

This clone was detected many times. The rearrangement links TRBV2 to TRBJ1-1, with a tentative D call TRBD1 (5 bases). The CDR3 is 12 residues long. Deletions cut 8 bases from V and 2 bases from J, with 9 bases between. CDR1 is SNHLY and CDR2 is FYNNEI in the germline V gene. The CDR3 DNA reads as TGTGCCAGCGGGGGGGGAAACACTGAAGCTTTCTTT. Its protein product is CASGGGNTEAFF.

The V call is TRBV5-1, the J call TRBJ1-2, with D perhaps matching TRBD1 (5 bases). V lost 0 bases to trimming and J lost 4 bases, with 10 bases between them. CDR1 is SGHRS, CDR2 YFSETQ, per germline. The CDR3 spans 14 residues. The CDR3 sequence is CASSLDGGAYGYTF. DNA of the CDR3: TGCGCCAGCAGCTTGGACGGGGGAGCCTATGGCTACACCTTC.

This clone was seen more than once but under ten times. CDR3 residues: CATNVGELFF. In nucleotides, the CDR3 is TGTGCCACCAACGTGGGGGAGCTGTTTTTT. This chain joins TRBV24-1 and TRBJ2-2; D not certain. This CDR3 comprises 10 residues. Germline V gene sequence: CDR1 KGHDR, CDR2 SFDVKD. V lost 8 bases and J 8 bases, leaving 5 bases between the germline ends.

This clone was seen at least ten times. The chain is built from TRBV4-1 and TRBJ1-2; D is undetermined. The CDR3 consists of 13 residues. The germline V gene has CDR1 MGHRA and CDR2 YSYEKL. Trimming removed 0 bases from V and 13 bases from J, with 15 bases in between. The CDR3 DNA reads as TGCGCCAGCAGCCAAGACAGCCGGACGGCTCTCACCTTC. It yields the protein CASSQDSRTALTF.

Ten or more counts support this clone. CDR3 bases: TGCGCCAGCTATACGGCGACTCGGGAGACCCAGTACTTC. This gives the protein CASYTATRETQYF. This chain uses TRBV10-1 with TRBJ2-5; no reliable D call. V lost 8 bases and J lost 5, with 15 bases in between. The CDR3 contains 13 residues. Germline V gene sequence: CDR1 WNHNN, CDR2 SYGVQD (reference sequence).

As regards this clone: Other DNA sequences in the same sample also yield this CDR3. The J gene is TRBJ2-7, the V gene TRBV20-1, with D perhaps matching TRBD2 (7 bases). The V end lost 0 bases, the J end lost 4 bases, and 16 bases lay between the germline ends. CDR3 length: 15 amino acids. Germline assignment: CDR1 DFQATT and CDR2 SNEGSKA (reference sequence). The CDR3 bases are TGCAGTGCTAGAGAAAGGGGGGGCGGTAAATACGAGCAGTACTTC. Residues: CSARERGGGKYEQYF.

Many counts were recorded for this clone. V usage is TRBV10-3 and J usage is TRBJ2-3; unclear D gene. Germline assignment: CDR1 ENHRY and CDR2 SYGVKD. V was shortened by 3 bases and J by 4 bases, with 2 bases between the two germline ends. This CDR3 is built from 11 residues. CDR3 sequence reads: CAISDADTQYF. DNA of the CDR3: TGTGCCATCAGTGACGCAGATACGCAGTATTTT.

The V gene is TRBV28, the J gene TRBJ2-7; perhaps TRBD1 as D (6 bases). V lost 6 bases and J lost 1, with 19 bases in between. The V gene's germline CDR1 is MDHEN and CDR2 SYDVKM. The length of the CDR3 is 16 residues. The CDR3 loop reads CASSLSGTRESYEQYF. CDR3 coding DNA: TGTGCCAGCAGCCTTTCCGGGACACGAGAATCCTACGAGCAGTACTTC. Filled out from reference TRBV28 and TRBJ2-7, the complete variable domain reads DVKVTQSSRYLVKRTGEKVFLECVQDMDHENMFWYRQDPGLGLRLIYFSYDVKMKEKGDIPEGYSVSREKKERFSLILESASTNQTSMYLCASSLSGTRESYEQYFGPGTRLTVT.

The DNA for the CDR3 is TGTGCCAGCAGCGCCATGGGAATAGCGGAACGCAAAGATACGCAGTATTTT. This encodes CASSAMGIAERKDTQYF. The J gene is TRBJ2-3, the V gene TRBV7-6, with TRBD2 as a possible D gene (6 bases). CDR3 length equals 17 residues. CDR1 is SGHVS and CDR2 is FNYEAQ in the germline V gene. V dropped 5 bases and J dropped 5 bases, with 23 bases sitting between them.

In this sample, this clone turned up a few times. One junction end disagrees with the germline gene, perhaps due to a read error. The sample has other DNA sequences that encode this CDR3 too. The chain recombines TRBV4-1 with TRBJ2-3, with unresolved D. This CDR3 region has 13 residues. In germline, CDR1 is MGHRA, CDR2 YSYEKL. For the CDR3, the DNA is TGCGCCAGCAGCCCCATAGTTACAGATACGCAGTACTTT. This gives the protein CASSPIVTDTQYF.